Presented here are 6 T cell receptor beta chains from one specimen sequenced in a study of blood T cells in healthy people across ages (dated by TCRdb to between 2015 and 2016). Library preparation was by 5' RACE. The listed sequencing device is Illumina HiSeq 2500. A second PCR of about 7 to 12 cycles was run with a J-beta primer mix and a sample-barcoded 5' primer. In-frame beta chains were kept once TCRdb had trimmed the public reads at Q25 with fastp and called clones with MiXCR. Identical CDR3 protein sequences are pooled into one entry, listed with their most common genes and DNA. In all, the sample holds 700,000 to 950,000 distinct CDR3 sequences, and about 42% of those were seen once. The leading ten clones occupy around 20% of the sample. Specimen: blood. These TCRs come from a woman aged 55-75 years in good health.

This clonotype was recorded a few times. This chain connects TRBV7-2 to TRBJ2-3; 10 bases fit TRBD1. The V and J ends lost 5 bases and 5 bases, in that order; junction bases with no gene match: 7. Germline V gene lookup returns CDR1 SGHTA and CDR2 FQGNSA. The CDR3 covers 15 residues. The CDR3 reads CASSQRDRGLDTQYF. The CDR3, as DNA: TGTGCCAGCAGCCAGAGGGACAGGGGTTTAGATACGCAGTATTTT.

This chain joins TRBV6-6 and TRBJ1-1; a weak D match, TRBD1 (6 bases). The CDR3 is 12 residues long. Germline V CDR1 and CDR2: MNHNY, SVGAGI (reference sequence). V was cut by 4 bases and J by 10 bases, with 13 bases left in between. Here the CDR3 reads CASSSTGFLAFF. As DNA, the CDR3 is TGTGCCAGCAGTTCGACAGGTTTTTTAGCTTTCTTT.

The J gene is TRBJ2-1, the V gene TRBV6-1; D gene uncertain. This CDR3 comprises 14 residues. With 1 base removed from V and 4 bases from J, the gap between germline ends came to 8 bases. Germline V CDR1 and CDR2: MNHNS, SASEGT. For the CDR3, the DNA is TGTGCCAGCAGTGAAGTAAATGGGTACAATGAGCAGTTCTTC. It translates to CASSEVNGYNEQFF.

The rearrangement joins TRBV7-2 to TRBJ1-2, with 8 bases aligning to TRBD1. This CDR3 region has 15 residues. Looked up from germline, CDR1 is SGHTA and CDR2 is FQGNSA. The V gene end was trimmed by 1 base and the J gene end by 4 bases; junction bases not matched to a gene: 5. The CDR3: CASSLGGQDPYGYTF. The CDR3 bases are TGTGCCAGCAGCTTAGGGGGACAGGATCCCTATGGCTACACCTTC. Full variable domain (remainder filled in from reference TRBV7-2 and TRBJ1-2): GAGVSQSPSNKVTEKGKDVELRCDPISGHTALYWYRQSLGQGLEFLIYFQGNSAPDKSGLPSDRFSAERTGGSVSTLTIQRTQQEDSAVYLCASSLGGQDPYGYTFGSGTRLTVV.

The rearrangement joins TRBV4-2 to TRBJ2-7, with 7 bases matching TRBD1. Trimming cost V 1 base and J 0 bases; bases outside gene matches: 0. This CDR3 spans 14 amino acids. CDR1 LGHNA and CDR2 YNFKEQ come from the germline V gene. CDR3 sequence reads: CASSQGDSSYEQYF. The CDR3 coding sequence is TGTGCCAGCAGCCAAGGGGACAGCTCCTACGAGCAGTACTTC.

A few counts support this clonotype. The V call is TRBV27, the J call TRBJ2-7; weak D call: TRBD1 (5 bases). The CDR3 has 14 amino acids. V was shortened by 7 bases and J by 2 bases, with 15 bases between the two germline ends. The germline gives CDR1 MNHEY, CDR2 SMNVEV (reference sequence). The CDR3 sequence is CASIRWGSTYEQYF. The CDR3 region has the DNA TGTGCCAGCATTCGCTGGGGCTCGACCTACGAGCAGTACTTC.